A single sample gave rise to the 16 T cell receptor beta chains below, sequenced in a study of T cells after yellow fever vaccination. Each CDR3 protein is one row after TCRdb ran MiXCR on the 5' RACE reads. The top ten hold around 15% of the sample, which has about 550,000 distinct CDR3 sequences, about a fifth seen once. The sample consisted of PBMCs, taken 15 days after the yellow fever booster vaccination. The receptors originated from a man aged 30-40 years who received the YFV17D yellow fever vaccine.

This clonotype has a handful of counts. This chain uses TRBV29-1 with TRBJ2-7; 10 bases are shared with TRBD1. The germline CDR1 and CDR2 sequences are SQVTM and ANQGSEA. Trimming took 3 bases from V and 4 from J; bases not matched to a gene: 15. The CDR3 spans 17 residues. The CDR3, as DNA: TGCAGCGTTGAGGAGGGACAGGGGTTCCCTGGTCGGTACGAGCAGTACTTC. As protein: CSVEEGQGFPGRYEQYF.

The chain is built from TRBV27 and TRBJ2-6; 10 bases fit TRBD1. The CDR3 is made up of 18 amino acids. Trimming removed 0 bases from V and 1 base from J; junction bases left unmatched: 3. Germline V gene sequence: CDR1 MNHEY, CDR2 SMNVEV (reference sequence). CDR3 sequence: CASSLSGQGRSGANVLTF. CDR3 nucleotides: TGTGCCAGCAGTTTATCGGGACAGGGGAGGTCTGGGGCCAACGTCCTGACTTTC.

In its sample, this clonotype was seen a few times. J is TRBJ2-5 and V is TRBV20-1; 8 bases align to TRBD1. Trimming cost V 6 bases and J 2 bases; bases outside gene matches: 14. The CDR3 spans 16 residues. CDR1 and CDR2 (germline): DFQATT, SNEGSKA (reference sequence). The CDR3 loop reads CSAPRTGSPPQETQYF. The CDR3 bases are TGCAGTGCACCTCGGACAGGGTCTCCACCACAAGAGACCCAGTACTTC.

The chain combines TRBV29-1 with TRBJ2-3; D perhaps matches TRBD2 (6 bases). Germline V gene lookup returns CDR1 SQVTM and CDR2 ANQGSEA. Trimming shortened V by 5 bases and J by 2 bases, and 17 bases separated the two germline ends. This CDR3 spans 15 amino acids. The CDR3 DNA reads TGCAGCGTTACAGGAGCGGAGGGCCCCACAGATACGCAGTATTTT. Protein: CSVTGAEGPTDTQYF.

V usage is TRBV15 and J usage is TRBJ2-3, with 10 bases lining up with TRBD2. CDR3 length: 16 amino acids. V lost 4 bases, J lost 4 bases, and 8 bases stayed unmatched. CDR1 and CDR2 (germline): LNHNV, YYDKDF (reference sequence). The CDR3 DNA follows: TGTGCCACCAGCATCCCTAGCGGGAGTGTTCCAGATACGCAGTATTTT. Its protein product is CATSIPSGSVPDTQYF.

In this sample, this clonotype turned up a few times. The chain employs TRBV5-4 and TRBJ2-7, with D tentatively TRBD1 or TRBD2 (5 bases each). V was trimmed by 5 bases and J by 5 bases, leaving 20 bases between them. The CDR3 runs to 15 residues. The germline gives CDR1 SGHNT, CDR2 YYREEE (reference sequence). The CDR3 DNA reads TGTGCCAGCAGTTCTCCCGGGACGGCTGCCGACGAGCAGTACTTC. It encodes CASSSPGTAADEQYF.

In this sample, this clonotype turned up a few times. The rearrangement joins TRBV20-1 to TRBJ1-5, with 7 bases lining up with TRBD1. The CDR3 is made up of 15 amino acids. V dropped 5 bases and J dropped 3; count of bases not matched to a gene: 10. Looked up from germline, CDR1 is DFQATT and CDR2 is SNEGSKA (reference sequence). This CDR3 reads CSASRGTANNQPQHF. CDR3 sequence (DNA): TGCAGTGCTTCCCGCGGGACAGCCAACAATCAGCCCCAGCATTTT.

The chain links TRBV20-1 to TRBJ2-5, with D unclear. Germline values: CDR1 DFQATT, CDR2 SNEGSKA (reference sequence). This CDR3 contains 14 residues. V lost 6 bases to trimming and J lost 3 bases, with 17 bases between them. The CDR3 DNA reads TGCAGTGCCCTGAGGCAAGACGGAAAAGAGACCCAGTACTTC. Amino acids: CSALRQDGKETQYF.

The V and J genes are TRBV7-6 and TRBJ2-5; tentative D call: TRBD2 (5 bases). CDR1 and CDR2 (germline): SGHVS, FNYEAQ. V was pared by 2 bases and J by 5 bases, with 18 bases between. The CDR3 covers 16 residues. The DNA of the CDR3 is TGTGCCAGCAGCTTAACGGACTCCTTGGGGTTTGAGACCCAGTACTTC. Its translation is CASSLTDSLGFETQYF.

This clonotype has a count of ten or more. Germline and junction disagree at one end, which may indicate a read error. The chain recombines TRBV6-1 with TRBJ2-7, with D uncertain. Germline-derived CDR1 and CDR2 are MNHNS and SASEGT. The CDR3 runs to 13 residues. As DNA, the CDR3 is TGTGCCAGCAGTGAAGTCGACTCTAGTGGCTGGGGATTC. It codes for CASSEVDSSGWGF.

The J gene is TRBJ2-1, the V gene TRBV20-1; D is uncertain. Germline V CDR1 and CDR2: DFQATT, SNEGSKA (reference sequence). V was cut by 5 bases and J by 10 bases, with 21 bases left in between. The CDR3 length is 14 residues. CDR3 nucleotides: TGCAGTGCTTTTCGAGAACCCCTCTCTCAGGAGCAGTTCTTC. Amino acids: CSAFREPLSQEQFF.

Here the CDR3 reads CSAFGLGEQYF. CDR3 nucleotide sequence: TGCAGTGCTTTTGGCCTAGGCGAGCAGTACTTC. The V gene is TRBV20-1, the J gene TRBJ2-7; the D is unclear. Germline V gene sequence: CDR1 DFQATT, CDR2 SNEGSKA (reference sequence). This CDR3 is 11 amino acids long. V was clipped by 5 bases and J by 6 bases, with 11 bases between them.

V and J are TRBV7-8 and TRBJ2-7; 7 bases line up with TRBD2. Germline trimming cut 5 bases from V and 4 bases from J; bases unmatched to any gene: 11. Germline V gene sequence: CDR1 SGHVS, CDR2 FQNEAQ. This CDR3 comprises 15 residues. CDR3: CASSPGRSGIYEQYF. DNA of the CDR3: TGTGCCAGCAGCCCAGGACGGAGCGGGATTTACGAGCAGTACTTC.

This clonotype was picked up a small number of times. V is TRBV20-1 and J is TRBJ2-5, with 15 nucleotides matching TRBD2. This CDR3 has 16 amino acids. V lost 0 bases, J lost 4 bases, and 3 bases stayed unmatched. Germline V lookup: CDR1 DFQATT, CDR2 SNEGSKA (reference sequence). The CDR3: CSARETGLAGGETQYF. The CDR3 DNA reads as TGCAGTGCTAGAGAAACGGGACTAGCGGGAGGAGAGACCCAGTACTTC.

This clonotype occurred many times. CDR3 coding DNA: TGCGCCAGCAGCTTTTCAACGGCCAACACCGGGGAGCTGTTTTTT. Amino acid sequence: CASSFSTANTGELFF. The rearrangement joins TRBV5-1 to TRBJ2-2, with D unresolved. The CDR3 runs to 15 residues. V lost 2 bases, J lost 2 bases, and 10 bases lay in between. The V gene's germline CDR1 is SGHRS and CDR2 YFSETQ.

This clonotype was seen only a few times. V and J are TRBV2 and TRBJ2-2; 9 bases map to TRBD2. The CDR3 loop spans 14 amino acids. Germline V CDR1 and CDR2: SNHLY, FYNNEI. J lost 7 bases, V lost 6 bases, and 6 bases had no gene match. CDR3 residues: CASSASGALGELFF. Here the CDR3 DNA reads TGTGCCAGCAGCGCTAGCGGGGCACTCGGGGAGCTGTTTTTT.